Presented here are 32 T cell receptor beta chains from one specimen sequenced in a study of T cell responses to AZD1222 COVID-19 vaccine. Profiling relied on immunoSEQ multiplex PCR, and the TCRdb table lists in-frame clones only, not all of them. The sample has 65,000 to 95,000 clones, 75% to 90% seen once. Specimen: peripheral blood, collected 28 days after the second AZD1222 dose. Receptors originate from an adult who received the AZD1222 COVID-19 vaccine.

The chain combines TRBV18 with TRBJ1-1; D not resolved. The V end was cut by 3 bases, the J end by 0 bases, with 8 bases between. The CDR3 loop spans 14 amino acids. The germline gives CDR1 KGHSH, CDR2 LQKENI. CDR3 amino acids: CASSPRSMNTEAFF. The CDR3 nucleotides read TGTGCCAGCTCACCCCGGAGCATGAACACTGAAGCTTTCTTT.

This chain's CDR3 is CASSFVTKPSNTEAFF. CDR3 DNA sequence: TGTGCCAGCAGCTTCGTTACTAAACCATCGAACACTGAAGCTTTCTTT. The V call is TRBV9, the J call TRBJ1-1; no clear D. The germline V gene encodes CDR1 SGDLS and CDR2 YYNGEE. The CDR3 is 16 amino acids. V lost 4 bases, J lost 1 base, and 17 bases lay in between.

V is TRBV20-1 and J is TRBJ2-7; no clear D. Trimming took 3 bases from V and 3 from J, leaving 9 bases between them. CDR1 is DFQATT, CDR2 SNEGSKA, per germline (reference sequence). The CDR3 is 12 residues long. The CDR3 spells CSASNKVYEQYF. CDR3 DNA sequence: TGCAGTGCTAGTAACAAGGTCTACGAGCAGTACTTC.

The CDR3 here is CAGAEGPYTGELFF. The CDR3, as DNA: TGTGCCGGGGCGGAGGGGCCATACACCGGGGAGCTGTTTTTT. The V call is TRBV7-9, the J call TRBJ2-2; D possibly corresponds to TRBD2 (6 bases). The CDR3 has 14 amino acids. Trimming took off 11 bases at V and 3 bases at J, with 16 bases between the two ends. Germline lookup yields CDR1 SEHNR and CDR2 FQNEAQ (reference sequence).

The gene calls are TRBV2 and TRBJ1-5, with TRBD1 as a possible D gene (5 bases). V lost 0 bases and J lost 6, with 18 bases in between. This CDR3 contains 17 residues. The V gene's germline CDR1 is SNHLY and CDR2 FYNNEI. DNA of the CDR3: TGTGCCAGCAGTGAAGCGCTTTCGGGGGGTATGAGTCAGCCCCAGCATTTT. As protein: CASSEALSGGMSQPQHF.

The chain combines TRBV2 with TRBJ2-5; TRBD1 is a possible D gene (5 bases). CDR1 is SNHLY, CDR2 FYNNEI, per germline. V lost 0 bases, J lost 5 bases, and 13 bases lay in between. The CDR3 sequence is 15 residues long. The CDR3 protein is CASSEALGWGETQYF. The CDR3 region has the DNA TGTGCCAGCAGTGAAGCGCTCGGGTGGGGCGAGACCCAGTACTTC.

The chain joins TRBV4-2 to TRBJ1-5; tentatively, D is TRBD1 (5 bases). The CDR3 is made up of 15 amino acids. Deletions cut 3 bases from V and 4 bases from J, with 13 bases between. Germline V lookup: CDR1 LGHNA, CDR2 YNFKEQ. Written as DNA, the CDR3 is TGTGCCAGCAGCCATAGCCAACAGGAGAATCAGCCCCAGCATTTT. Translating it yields CASSHSQQENQPQHF.

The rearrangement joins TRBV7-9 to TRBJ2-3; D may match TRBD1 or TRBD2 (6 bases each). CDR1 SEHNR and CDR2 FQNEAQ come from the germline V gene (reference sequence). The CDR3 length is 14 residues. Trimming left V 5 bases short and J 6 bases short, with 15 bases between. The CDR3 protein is CASSRRGESDTQYF. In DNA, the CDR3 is TGTGCCAGCAGCCGGAGGGGGGAAAGCGATACGCAGTATTTT.

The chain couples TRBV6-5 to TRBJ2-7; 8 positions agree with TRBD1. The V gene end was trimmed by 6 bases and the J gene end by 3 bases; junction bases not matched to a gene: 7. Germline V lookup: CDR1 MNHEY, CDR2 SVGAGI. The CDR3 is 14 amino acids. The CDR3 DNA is TGTGCCAGCAGGCCCGGACAGGGAAACTACGAGCAGTACTTC. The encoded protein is CASRPGQGNYEQYF.

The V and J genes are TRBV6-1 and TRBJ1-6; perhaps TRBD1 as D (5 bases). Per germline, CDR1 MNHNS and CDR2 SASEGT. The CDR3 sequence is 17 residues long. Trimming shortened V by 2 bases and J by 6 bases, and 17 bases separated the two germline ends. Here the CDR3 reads CASSEYPWGGVNSPLHF. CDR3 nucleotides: TGTGCCAGCAGTGAATACCCTTGGGGAGGGGTTAATTCACCCCTCCACTTT.

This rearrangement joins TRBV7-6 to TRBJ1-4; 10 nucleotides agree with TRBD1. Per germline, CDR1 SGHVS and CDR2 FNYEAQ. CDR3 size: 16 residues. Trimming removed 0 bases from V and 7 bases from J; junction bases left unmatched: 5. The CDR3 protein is CASSLAPGQGSEKLFF. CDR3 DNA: TGTGCCAGCAGCTTAGCCCCGGGACAGGGGAGTGAAAAACTGTTTTTT.

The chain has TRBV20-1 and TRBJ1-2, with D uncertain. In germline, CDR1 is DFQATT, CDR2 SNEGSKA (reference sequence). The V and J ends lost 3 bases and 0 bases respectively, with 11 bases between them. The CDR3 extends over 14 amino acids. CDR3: CSASDRTTNYGYTF. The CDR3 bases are TGCAGTGCTAGTGATCGGACTACTAACTATGGCTACACCTTC.

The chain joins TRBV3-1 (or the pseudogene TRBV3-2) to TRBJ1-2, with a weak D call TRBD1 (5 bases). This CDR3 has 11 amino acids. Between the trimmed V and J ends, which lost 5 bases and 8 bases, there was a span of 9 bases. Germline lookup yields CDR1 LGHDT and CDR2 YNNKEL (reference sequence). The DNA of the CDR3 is TGTGCCAGCAGCAGAGGGGTAGGCTACACCTTC. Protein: CASSRGVGYTF.

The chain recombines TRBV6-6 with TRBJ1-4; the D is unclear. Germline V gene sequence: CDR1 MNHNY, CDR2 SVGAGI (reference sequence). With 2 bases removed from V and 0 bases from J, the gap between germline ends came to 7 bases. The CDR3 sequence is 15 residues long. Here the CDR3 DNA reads TGTGCCAGCAGTTACCGGCCAGCAACTAATGAAAAACTGTTTTTT. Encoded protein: CASSYRPATNEKLFF.

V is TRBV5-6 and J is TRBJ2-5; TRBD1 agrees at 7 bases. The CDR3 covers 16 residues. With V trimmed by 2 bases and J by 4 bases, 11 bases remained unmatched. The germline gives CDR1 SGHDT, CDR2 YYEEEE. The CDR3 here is CASSLLNRGKVETQYF. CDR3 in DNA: TGTGCCAGCAGCTTACTGAACAGGGGAAAGGTAGAGACCCAGTACTTC.

This CDR3 is CASSESLTGGPYEQYF. The DNA of the CDR3 is TGCGCCAGCAGTGAGTCGCTGACAGGGGGACCCTACGAGCAGTACTTC. The chain couples TRBV10-2 to TRBJ2-7, with 9 positions matching TRBD1. The CDR3 consists of 16 residues. CDR1 and CDR2 from the germline V gene are WSHSY and SAAADI. The V segment lost 0 bases and the J segment 2 bases; nucleotides outside the gene matches: 5.

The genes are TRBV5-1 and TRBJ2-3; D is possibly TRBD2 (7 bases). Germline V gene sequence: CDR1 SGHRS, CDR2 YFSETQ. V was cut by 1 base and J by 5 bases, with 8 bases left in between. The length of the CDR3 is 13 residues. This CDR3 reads CASSLRGGDTQYF. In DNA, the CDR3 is TGCGCCAGCAGCTTGAGGGGGGGAGATACGCAGTATTTT.

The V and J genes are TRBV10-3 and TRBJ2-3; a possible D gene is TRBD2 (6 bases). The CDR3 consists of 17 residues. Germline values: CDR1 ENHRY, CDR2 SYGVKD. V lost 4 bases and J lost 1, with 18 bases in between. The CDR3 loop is CAISGLGRREGTDTQYF. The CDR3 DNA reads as TGTGCCATCAGTGGGTTGGGGCGCAGGGAGGGCACAGATACGCAGTATTTT.

The CDR3: CASSYSDSRVVNTEAFF. Written as DNA, the CDR3 is TGTGCCAGCAGTTACTCCGACAGTCGGGTAGTGAACACTGAAGCTTTCTTT. The chain couples TRBV6-2 or TRBV6-3 to TRBJ1-1, with D perhaps TRBD1 (5 bases). V was trimmed by 0 bases and J by 0 bases, leaving 14 bases between them. Germline V gene lookup returns CDR1 MNHEY and CDR2 SVGEGT. The CDR3 contains 17 residues.

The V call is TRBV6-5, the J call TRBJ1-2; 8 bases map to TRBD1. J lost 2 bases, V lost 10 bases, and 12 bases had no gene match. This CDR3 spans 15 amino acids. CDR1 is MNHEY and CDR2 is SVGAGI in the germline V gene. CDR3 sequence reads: CAIWTGGQANYGYTF. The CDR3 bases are TGTGCCATTTGGACGGGGGGACAGGCGAACTATGGCTACACCTTC.

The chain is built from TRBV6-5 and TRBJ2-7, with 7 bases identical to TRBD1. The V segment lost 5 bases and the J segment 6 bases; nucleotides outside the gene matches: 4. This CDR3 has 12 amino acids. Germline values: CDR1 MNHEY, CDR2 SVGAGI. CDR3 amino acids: CASSPQGVEQYF. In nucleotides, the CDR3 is TGTGCCAGCAGTCCCCAGGGGGTCGAGCAGTACTTC.

CDR3 bases: TGCGCCAGCAGCCGAACAGGGGGGACAGTACAAGAGACCCAGTACTTC. It codes for CASSRTGGTVQETQYF. The chain uses TRBV4-1 and TRBJ2-5; TRBD1 agrees at 8 bases. The germline gives CDR1 MGHRA, CDR2 YSYEKL. V lost 4 bases and J lost 2; bases outside the gene matches: 9. The CDR3 is made up of 16 amino acids.

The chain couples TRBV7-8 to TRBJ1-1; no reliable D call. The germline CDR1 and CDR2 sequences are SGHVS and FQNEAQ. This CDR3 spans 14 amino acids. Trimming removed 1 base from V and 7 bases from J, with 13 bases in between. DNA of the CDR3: TGTGCCAGCAGCTTAGTCGGAGCCCGCGTTGAAGCTTTCTTT. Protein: CASSLVGARVEAFF.

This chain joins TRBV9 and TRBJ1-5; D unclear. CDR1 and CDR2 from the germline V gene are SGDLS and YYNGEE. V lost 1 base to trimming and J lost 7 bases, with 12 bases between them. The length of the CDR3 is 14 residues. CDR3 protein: CASSVTGDGQPQHF. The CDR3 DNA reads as TGTGCCAGCAGCGTAACTGGGGATGGGCAGCCCCAGCATTTT.

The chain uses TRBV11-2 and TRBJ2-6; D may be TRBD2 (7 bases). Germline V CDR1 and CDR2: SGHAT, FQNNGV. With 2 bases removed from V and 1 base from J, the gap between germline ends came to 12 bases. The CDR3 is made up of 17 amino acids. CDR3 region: CASSLRGGGSGANVLTF. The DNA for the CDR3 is TGTGCCAGCAGCTTAAGGGGGGGCGGATCTGGGGCCAACGTCCTGACTTTC.

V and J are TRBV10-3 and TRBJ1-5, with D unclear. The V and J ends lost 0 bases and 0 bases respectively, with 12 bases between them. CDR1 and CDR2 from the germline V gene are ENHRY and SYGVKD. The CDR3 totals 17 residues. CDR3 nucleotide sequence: TGTGCCATCAGTGAGTCTCGTTCGGCTAATAGCAATCAGCCCCAGCATTTT. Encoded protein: CAISESRSANSNQPQHF.

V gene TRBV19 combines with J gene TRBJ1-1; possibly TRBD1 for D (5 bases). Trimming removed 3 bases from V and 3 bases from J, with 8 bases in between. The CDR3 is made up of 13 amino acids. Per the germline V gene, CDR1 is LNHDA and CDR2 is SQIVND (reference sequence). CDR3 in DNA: TGTGCCAGTAGTATCGGAGGGGACACTGAAGCTTTCTTT. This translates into CASSIGGDTEAFF. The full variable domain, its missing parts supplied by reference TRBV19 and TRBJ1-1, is DGGITQSPKYLFRKEGQNVTLSCEQNLNHDAMYWYRQDPGQGLRLIYYSQIVNDFQKGDIAEGYSVSREKKESFPLTVTSAQKNPTAFYLCASSIGGDTEAFFGQGTRLTVV.

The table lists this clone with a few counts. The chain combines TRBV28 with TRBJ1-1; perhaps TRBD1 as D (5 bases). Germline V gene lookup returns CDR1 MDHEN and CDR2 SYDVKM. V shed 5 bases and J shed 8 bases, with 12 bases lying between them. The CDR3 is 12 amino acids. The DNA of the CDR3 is TGTGCCAGCAGTGGGAGGCGACAGGAAGCTTTCTTT. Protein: CASSGRRQEAFF.

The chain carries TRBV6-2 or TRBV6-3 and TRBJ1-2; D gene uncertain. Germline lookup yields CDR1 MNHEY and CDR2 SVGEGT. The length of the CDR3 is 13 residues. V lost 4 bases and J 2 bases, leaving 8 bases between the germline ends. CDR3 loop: CASSSGRNYGYTF. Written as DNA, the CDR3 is TGTGCCAGCAGTTCGGGCAGGAACTATGGCTACACCTTC.

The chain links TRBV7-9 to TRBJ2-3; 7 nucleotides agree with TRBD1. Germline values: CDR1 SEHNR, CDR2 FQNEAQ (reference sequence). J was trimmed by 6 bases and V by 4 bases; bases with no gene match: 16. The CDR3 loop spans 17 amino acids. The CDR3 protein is CASSSYFHTGAGDTQYF. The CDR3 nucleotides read TGTGCCAGCAGCTCTTACTTCCACACAGGGGCCGGGGATACGCAGTATTTT.

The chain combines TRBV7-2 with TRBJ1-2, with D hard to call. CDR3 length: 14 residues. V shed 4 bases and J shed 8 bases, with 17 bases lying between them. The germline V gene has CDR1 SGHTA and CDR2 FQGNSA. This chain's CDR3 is CASSSGRQKEGYTF. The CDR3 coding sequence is TGTGCCAGCAGCTCCGGGCGGCAGAAGGAGGGCTACACCTTC. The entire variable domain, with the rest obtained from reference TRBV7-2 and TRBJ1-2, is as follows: GAGVSQSPSNKVTEKGKDVELRCDPISGHTALYWYRQSLGQGLEFLIYFQGNSAPDKSGLPSDRFSAERTGGSVSTLTIQRTQQEDSAVYLCASSSGRQKEGYTFGSGTRLTVV.

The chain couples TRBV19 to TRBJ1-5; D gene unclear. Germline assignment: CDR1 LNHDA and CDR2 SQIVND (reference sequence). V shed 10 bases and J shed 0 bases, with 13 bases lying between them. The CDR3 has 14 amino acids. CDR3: CATGVPLSNQPQHF. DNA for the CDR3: TGTGCCACTGGTGTGCCCCTTAGCAATCAGCCCCAGCATTTT.